This TCR beta chain was recovered during a study of memory B cells and T cells in multiple sclerosis. This clone was detected once. What it binds is not known. Sequenced by immunoSEQ multiplex PCR; TCRdb stores in-frame clones only, minus some. The sample gives roughly 12,000 clones, approximately 84% of which show up once; 2.5% to 3% is in the top ten. Separate sequencing covered autoproliferating (CFSE-dim) and non-proliferating (CFSE-high) T cells from stimulus-free culture. Cultures began with some 52 million CFSE-labeled PBMCs, unstimulated for 7 days, with replicate wells pooled. PBMCs were labeled with approximately 0.53 uM CFSE and cultured without exogenous stimuli. Broader study findings: Normalization was needed because clone-set size differences affected shared clonotype counts.

Specimen: PBMCs from blood kept in culture. This receptor was taken from a human donor with multiple sclerosis.

In DNA, the CDR3 is TGTGCCAGCAGTGAAACCCTTATAATCTCGGGACAGGGACCATATACGCAGTATTTT. As protein: CASSETLIISGQGPYTQYF. The rearrangement links TRBV6-1 to TRBJ2-3, with 9 bases matching TRBD1. Trimming removed 2 bases from V and 7 bases from J; junction bases left unmatched: 19. The CDR3 is made up of 19 amino acids. Germline assignment: CDR1 MNHNS and CDR2 SASEGT.